Sequencing of this T cell receptor (beta chain) was carried out in a study of CD8+CD57+ T cells in acquired aplastic anemia. Genomic DNA, serving as template, underwent TCR beta VDJ and CDR3 profiling. One entry per CDR3 protein results from TCRdb running MiXCR on the reads. Among about 180,000 distinct CDR3 sequences, around 63% were seen once, and the ten largest hold under 45%. The CDR3 runs to 16 residues. Germline V gene data show CDR1 as SGHTA and CDR2 as FQGNSA. V was clipped by 3 bases and J by 0 bases; unmatched bases: 2. Patients who underwent sequencing had shown CD8+CD57+ cell expansion by flow cytometry.

The chain links TRBV7-2 to TRBJ2-7; 13 bases line up with TRBD2. This TCR came from a human donor with aplastic anemia. The specimen sequenced was sorted CD4+, CD8+, or CD8+CD57+ T cells (not recorded which) from PBMCs. CDR3 amino acids: CASSFGLAGASYEQYF. CDR3 nucleotide sequence: TGTGCCAGCAGCTTCGGACTAGCGGGGGCCTCCTACGAGCAGTACTTC.